The subject of this entry is one T cell receptor beta chain. The sample is drawn from a study of blood T cell repertoires in COVID-19. Study summary: T cells, B-cell-depleted T cells, or PBMCs provided the cDNA or gDNA that served as material.

The assay was immunoSEQ multiplex PCR, and TCRdb's table has in-frame clones only and misses some. The sample shows about 200,000 clones, more than 75% of them seen only once. This clonotype originated in a woman older than 75 with acute or convalescent COVID-19. Specimen: peripheral blood.

CDR3 in amino acids: CASSQAGSYNEQFF. The CDR3 bases are TGCGCCAGCAGTCAAGCGGGATCTTACAATGAGCAGTTCTTC. This chain links TRBV10-1 with TRBJ2-1, with TRBD2 matching 7 bases. Trimming removed 5 bases from V and 4 bases from J; junction bases left unmatched: 5. The CDR3 sequence is 14 residues long. CDR1 is WNHNN, CDR2 SYGVQD, per germline (reference sequence).